This TCR beta chain was found in a study of cytomegalovirus exposure and HLA in healthy donors. On the study more broadly: Early released data had approximately 86 million unique TCRs, all coming from HLA-typed donors. The study, taken as a whole, reports: CMV antigen specificity was confirmed in vitro for a few CMV-associated chains. A later analysis reportedly identified an Asian-associated ancestry cluster as carrying fewer N-insertions than the roughly 700-donor mean.

The donors (healthy individuals) were bone marrow donors. Trimming took 6 bases from V and 3 from J; bases not matched to a gene: 4. The CDR3 has 13 amino acids. From germline, CDR1 is SEHNR and CDR2 FQNEAQ (reference sequence). A note on this clone: Antigen specificity is unknown.

The PCR contained 60 Vbeta and 13 Jbeta primers. Using immunoSEQ multiplex PCR, the repertoire was profiled, and TCRdb retains in-frame clones only, with some absent. The table records roughly 250,000 clones, almost 85% of them present only once. Sequencing used PBMCs. The receptor's source is a middle-aged woman in good health and CMV-seropositive. The chain is built from TRBV7-9 and TRBJ1-1, with TRBD1 matching over 7 bases. The CDR3 region is CASRSQGDTEAFF. CDR3 bases: TGTGCCAGCAGGAGCCAGGGGGACACTGAAGCTTTCTTT.